This T cell receptor (beta chain) is drawn from a study of T cell responses to AZD1222 COVID-19 vaccine. Whole-study results and caveats: Baseline serology detected seropositivity in only 5 or 6 AZD1222 recipients.

Repertoires were generated with immunoSEQ multiplex PCR, while TCRdb's copy carries only in-frame clones and drops some. Of some 120,000 clones listed, around 90% were seen once; the top ten hold 4.5% to 6.5%. Whether given at about 4 or about 12 weeks, second doses were pooled. Regarding this clone: What it binds is not known.

From germline, CDR1 is KGHSH and CDR2 LQKENI. The J segment lost 2 bases and the V segment lost 7 bases, leaving 8 bases of the junction unmatched. The CDR3 is 14 amino acids. The sequence was obtained from an adult who received the AZD1222 COVID-19 vaccine. The source material was peripheral blood, sampled 28 days after the second AZD1222 dose. The genes are TRBV18 and TRBJ2-7; TRBD2 matches 7 bases. As DNA, the CDR3 is TGTGCCAGCTACAGCGGGACGGATCCCTACGAGCAGTACTTC. Its translation is CASYSGTDPYEQYF.